The 22 T cell receptor beta chains below were found in one sample sequenced in a study of cytomegalovirus exposure and HLA in healthy donors. PCR amplification relied on 60 Vbeta primers (plus 13 Jbeta primers). This table comes from immunoSEQ multiplex PCR, and its TCRdb copy is limited to in-frame clones, with some not included. The repertoire table contains some 200,000 clones. Sequencing was done on a sample of PBMCs. Source of these receptors: a boy between 10 and 17 years old in good health and CMV-seronegative.

This chain links TRBV7-2 with TRBJ2-1; 8 bases are shared with TRBD1. Germline assignment: CDR1 SGHTA and CDR2 FQGNSA. The CDR3 sequence is 15 residues long. The V gene end was trimmed by 7 bases and the J gene end by 10 bases; junction bases not matched to a gene: 15. As DNA, the CDR3 is TGTGCCAGCACGAGCCAGGGGGCGGTCACGGGGGAGCAGTTCTTC. Protein: CASTSQGAVTGEQFF.

The genes are TRBV9 and TRBJ2-1, with 8 bases matching TRBD2. Germline V gene data show CDR1 as SGDLS and CDR2 as YYNGEE. This CDR3 contains 16 residues. The J segment lost 6 bases and the V segment lost 2 bases, leaving 10 bases of the junction unmatched. The CDR3 reads CASSVLHSGGLNEQFF. CDR3 DNA sequence: TGTGCCAGCAGCGTGTTACACAGCGGGGGCCTCAATGAGCAGTTCTTC.

The J gene is TRBJ1-2, the V gene TRBV11-2, with 7 nucleotides matching TRBD1. CDR1 is SGHAT and CDR2 is FQNNGV in the germline V gene. The CDR3 consists of 14 residues. Trimming removed 6 bases from V and 3 bases from J; junction bases left unmatched: 7. The CDR3 DNA sequence: TGTGCCAGCAGGATAACCGGGACAGACTATGGCTACACCTTC. Translation: CASRITGTDYGYTF.

The chain links TRBV19 to TRBJ2-1; a weak D match, TRBD1 (6 bases). V lost 7 bases to trimming and J lost 2 bases, with 15 bases between them. CDR3 size: 15 residues. Germline assignment: CDR1 LNHDA and CDR2 SQIVND (reference sequence). CDR3 nucleotide sequence: TGTGCCAGTACCCCCGGACAGACACCCTACAATGAGCAGTTCTTC. Translation gives CASTPGQTPYNEQFF.

CDR3 protein: CASSPRGQGANQPQHF. The CDR3, as DNA: TGTGCCAGCAGCCCTCGAGGACAGGGGGCAAATCAGCCCCAGCATTTT. This rearrangement joins TRBV28 to TRBJ1-5, with TRBD1 identical over 11 bases. V gave up 6 bases and J gave up 4 bases; unmatched junction bases: 8. The germline gives CDR1 MDHEN, CDR2 SYDVKM. The CDR3 totals 16 residues.

This chain uses TRBV7-6 with TRBJ2-5; TRBD2 matches 7 bases. Germline values: CDR1 SGHVS, CDR2 FNYEAQ. After removal of 3 bases from V and 2 bases from J, the junction contained 9 bases not matched to a gene. This CDR3 comprises 16 residues. The CDR3 DNA is TGTGCCAGCAGCTTTAATAGGGGCGGGGGACAAGAGACCCAGTACTTC. Protein sequence: CASSFNRGGGQETQYF.

The chain uses TRBV27 and TRBJ2-5; TRBD2 might be the D (5 bases). V shed 6 bases and J shed 5 bases, with 16 bases lying between them. The CDR3 contains 14 residues. The V gene's germline CDR1 is MNHEY and CDR2 SMNVEV (reference sequence). CDR3 sequence reads: CASRSGLSGETQYF. DNA of the CDR3: TGTGCCAGCAGGTCGGGGTTGTCGGGTGAGACCCAGTACTTC.

This chain links TRBV11-3 with TRBJ2-2, with 8 bases fitting TRBD2. The CDR3 runs 16 residues. The V gene end was trimmed by 5 bases and the J gene end by 1 base; junction bases not matched to a gene: 6. Germline V CDR1 and CDR2: SGHNT, YENEEA. CDR3 sequence reads: CASSPGAGGNTGELFF. In DNA form, the CDR3 reads TGTGCCAGCAGCCCCGGGGCGGGGGGGAACACCGGGGAGCTGTTTTTT.

J is TRBJ1-4 and V is TRBV29-1; D is unresolved. The germline V gene encodes CDR1 SQVTM and CDR2 ANQGSEA. The V end lost 2 bases, the J end lost 8 bases, and 12 bases lay between the germline ends. The length of the CDR3 is 13 residues. The CDR3 reads CSVERRADEKLFF. The CDR3 DNA reads TGCAGCGTTGAACGGCGGGCGGACGAAAAACTGTTTTTT.

The chain uses TRBV28 and TRBJ2-7; 10 positions agree with TRBD1. The V and J ends lost 6 bases and 5 bases, in that order; junction bases with no gene match: 13. Looked up from germline, CDR1 is MDHEN and CDR2 is SYDVKM. The CDR3 consists of 16 residues. The CDR3 loop reads CASRTIGDRGFDEQYF. In DNA, the CDR3 is TGTGCCAGCAGGACCATAGGGGACAGGGGCTTTGACGAGCAGTACTTC.

J is TRBJ2-2 and V is TRBV4-1, with D unresolved. The CDR3 extends over 14 amino acids. Looked up from germline, CDR1 is MGHRA and CDR2 is YSYEKL. V was clipped by 0 bases and J by 7 bases, with 9 bases between them. The CDR3 region is CASSQDQPGGELFF. In nucleotides, the CDR3 is TGCGCCAGCAGCCAAGATCAGCCGGGCGGGGAGCTGTTTTTT.

This sequence joins TRBV7-2 and TRBJ2-2; 11 bases are shared with TRBD2. From germline, CDR1 is SGHTA and CDR2 FQGNSA. This CDR3 has 16 residues. Trimming at V came to 5 bases and at J to 3 bases, leaving 5 bases not matched to a gene. The CDR3 nucleotides are TGTGCCAGCAGCACCACTAGCGGGGGATACACCGGGGAGCTGTTTTTT. This encodes CASSTTSGGYTGELFF.

V usage is TRBV4-2 and J usage is TRBJ1-4; the D gene is possibly TRBD1 (5 bases). CDR3 length: 15 amino acids. V lost 1 base to trimming and J lost 7 bases, with 13 bases between them. Germline V gives CDR1 LGHNA, CDR2 YNFKEQ. The CDR3 loop is CASSQVRDVSEKLFF. The CDR3 DNA reads as TGTGCCAGCAGCCAAGTCAGGGATGTCAGTGAAAAACTGTTTTTT.

This CDR3 reads CASSAPGQGSYGYTF. CDR3 nucleotides: TGTGCCAGCAGCGCACCGGGACAGGGTAGCTATGGCTACACCTTC. This chain links TRBV11-2 with TRBJ1-2, with 9 bases fitting TRBD1. The CDR3 covers 15 residues. Germline values: CDR1 SGHAT, CDR2 FQNNGV. The V gene end was trimmed by 5 bases and the J gene end by 4 bases; junction bases not matched to a gene: 8. Looking up the rest from reference TRBV11-2 and TRBJ1-2 gives the full variable domain: EAGVAQSPRYKIIEKRQSVAFWCNPISGHATLYWYQQILGQGPKLLIQFQNNGVVDDSQLPKDRFSAERLKGVDSTLKIQPAKLEDSAVYLCASSAPGQGSYGYTFGSGTRLTVV.

This chain joins TRBV19 and TRBJ2-7; 8 nucleotides align to TRBD2. The CDR3 has 15 residues. With V trimmed by 4 bases and J by 4 bases, 9 bases remained unmatched. Germline V CDR1 and CDR2: LNHDA, SQIVND (reference sequence). CDR3 sequence: CASSTVGGGHYEQYF. As DNA, the CDR3 is TGTGCCAGTAGTACGGTTGGCGGGGGGCATTACGAGCAGTACTTC. Using reference TRBV19 and TRBJ2-7 for the parts outside the CDR3, the full variable domain is DGGITQSPKYLFRKEGQNVTLSCEQNLNHDAMYWYRQDPGQGLRLIYYSQIVNDFQKGDIAEGYSVSREKKESFPLTVTSAQKNPTAFYLCASSTVGGGHYEQYFGPGTRLTVT.

CDR3 loop: CASGTLRQATNEKLFF. For the CDR3, the DNA is TGTGCCAGTGGAACCCTCAGACAGGCAACTAATGAAAAACTGTTTTTT. This sequence joins TRBV19 and TRBJ1-4; possible D gene TRBD1, 6 bases. With 8 bases removed from V and 0 bases from J, the gap between germline ends came to 16 bases. This CDR3 is built from 16 residues. Germline values: CDR1 LNHDA, CDR2 SQIVND (reference sequence).

The chain uses TRBV5-1 and TRBJ2-6, with TRBD1 matching over 7 bases. The V segment lost 4 bases and the J segment 7 bases; nucleotides outside the gene matches: 11. The CDR3 covers 16 residues. The germline V gene encodes CDR1 SGHRS and CDR2 YFSETQ. CDR3 nucleotide sequence: TGCGCCAGCAGCGTAACAACAGGGGTTAGTGCCAACGTCCTGACTTTC. Its translation is CASSVTTGVSANVLTF.

The genes are TRBV4-3 and TRBJ2-5; D is unclear. The DNA end lines up better with TRBJ2-7; the J call may be wrong. The CDR3 length is 15 residues. CDR1 is LGHNA, CDR2 YSLEER, per germline. CDR3 bases: TGCGCCAGCAGCGAAGGGTACAGTTCCTCCTACGAGCAGTACTTC. Its translation: CASSEGYSSSYEQYF.

This sequence joins TRBV7-2 and TRBJ2-7; D may be TRBD2 (5 bases). Germline V lookup: CDR1 SGHTA, CDR2 FQGNSA. Trimming took off 5 bases at V and 4 bases at J, with 18 bases between the two ends. The CDR3 contains 15 residues. Written as DNA, the CDR3 is TGTGCCAGCAGCCTTGGTTCCGGGGTTGGGTACGAGCAGTACTTC. This translates into CASSLGSGVGYEQYF.

The chain links TRBV20-1 to TRBJ1-1; D unclear. The CDR3 is made up of 11 amino acids. CDR1 is DFQATT and CDR2 is SNEGSKA in the germline V gene (reference sequence). Trimming shortened V by 6 bases and J by 0 bases, and 5 bases separated the two germline ends. DNA of the CDR3: TGCAGTGCCGGGGTGAACACTGAAGCTTTCTTT. It specifies CSAGVNTEAFF.

CDR3 DNA: TGTGCCAGCAGCCTACTCGGGTATGTTGAAGCTTTCTTT. Translation gives CASSLLGYVEAFF. The chain joins TRBV7-9 to TRBJ1-1; no firm D call. Trimming cost V 5 bases and J 7 bases, with 14 bases left between them. The germline V gene encodes CDR1 SEHNR and CDR2 FQNEAQ (reference sequence). The CDR3 loop spans 13 amino acids.

The CDR3 loop is CATSRDEGVYTF. CDR3 DNA sequence: TGTGCCACCAGCAGAGACGAGGGTGTCTACACCTTC. The rearrangement joins TRBV15 to TRBJ1-2; D gene unclear. Between the trimmed V and J ends, which lost 0 bases and 10 bases, there was a span of 9 bases. Germline CDR1 LNHNV, CDR2 YYDKDF (reference sequence). The CDR3 totals 12 residues.